These 27 T cell receptor beta chains were sequenced from one sample in a study of blood T cells in healthy people across ages. The use of a sample-barcoded 5' primer and a J-beta primer mix characterized a second PCR of roughly 7 to 12 cycles. TCRdb processed the 5' RACE reads anew with MiXCR; each CDR3 protein has one entry. The top ten hold 20% to 25% of the sample, which has under 800,000 distinct CDR3 sequences, around 40% seen once. Material for sequencing was blood. The receptors shown here come from an older woman in good health.

The V call is TRBV5-1, the J call TRBJ1-2; D might be TRBD1 (5 bases). Deletions cut 3 bases from V and 6 bases from J, with 12 bases between. Germline loops: CDR1 SGHRS, CDR2 YFSETQ. The CDR3 extends over 13 amino acids. CDR3 residues: CASSWSQGDGYTF. The DNA for the CDR3 is TGCGCCAGCAGCTGGTCTCAGGGAGATGGCTACACCTTC.

The rearrangement joins TRBV3-1 to TRBJ1-1; a possible D gene is TRBD1 (6 bases). Germline V gene sequence: CDR1 LGHDT, CDR2 YNNKEL (reference sequence). V lost 4 bases to trimming and J lost 4 bases, with 16 bases between them. This CDR3 comprises 15 residues. The CDR3 DNA is TGTGCCAGCAGCCTCTTAGACGGGGGCGCCACTGAAGCTTTCTTT. Its translation: CASSLLDGGATEAFF.

This chain joins TRBV12-3 or TRBV12-4 and TRBJ2-1; D not certain. The V gene lost 1 base and the J gene lost 10 bases, with 8 bases spanning the gap. The length of the CDR3 is 12 residues. CDR3 DNA: TGTGCCAGCAGTTTAGGACTCAAAGAGCAGTTCTTC. This translates into CASSLGLKEQFF.

The chain recombines TRBV7-9 with TRBJ1-2, with 10 bases fitting TRBD1. V was clipped by 1 base and J by 10 bases; unmatched bases: 6. Germline V gene sequence: CDR1 SEHNR, CDR2 FQNEAQ (reference sequence). The CDR3 runs to 14 residues. CDR3 in amino acids: CASSLGEGTGVYTF. The CDR3 region has the DNA TGTGCCAGCAGCTTAGGGGAGGGGACAGGGGTCTACACCTTC.

The chain links TRBV20-1 to TRBJ1-2; no clear D. The CDR3 spans 14 residues. Per germline, CDR1 DFQATT and CDR2 SNEGSKA (reference sequence). Deletions cut 6 bases from V and 3 bases from J, with 17 bases between. The CDR3 DNA reads TGCAGTGCCCCTCTGGGGAATAACTACTATGGCTACACCTTC. It specifies CSAPLGNNYYGYTF.

There are a few counts of this clonotype. This chain links TRBV29-1 with TRBJ2-1; D might be TRBD2 (7 bases). Germline CDR1 reads SQVTM; CDR2 reads ANQGSEA. V was clipped by 7 bases and J by 0 bases, with 34 bases between them. This CDR3 spans 21 amino acids. This CDR3 reads CSADRTSSNRGLRTSYNEQFF. The CDR3 DNA follows: TGCAGCGCCGACAGGACTAGTTCGAACCGAGGGCTCCGTACCTCCTACAATGAGCAGTTCTTC.

In DNA, the CDR3 is TGCAGTGCTAGAGATGGGGAGAAAGTCGAGCAGTACTTC. This translates into CSARDGEKVEQYF. The chain uses TRBV20-1 and TRBJ2-5; weak D call: TRBD2 (5 bases). The DNA end is more similar to TRBJ2-7, so the J call may be wrong. CDR1 is DFQATT, CDR2 SNEGSKA, per germline (reference sequence). This CDR3 contains 13 residues.

The rearrangement joins TRBV12-3 or TRBV12-4 to TRBJ1-4; 9 bases are a match to TRBD1. The J segment lost 7 bases and the V segment lost 4 bases, leaving 7 bases of the junction unmatched. The CDR3 spans 15 residues. The chain's CDR3 is CASSSLQGAGEKLFF. CDR3 coding DNA: TGTGCCAGCAGTTCGCTACAGGGGGCTGGTGAAAAACTGTTTTTT.

This chain joins TRBV27 and TRBJ1-1, with 7 bases that match TRBD1. The CDR3 loop spans 15 amino acids. Germline CDR1 reads MNHEY; CDR2 reads SMNVEV (reference sequence). V shed 7 bases and J 1 base; nucleotides not matched to a gene: 9. The CDR3 nucleotides are TGTGCCAGCAATTCATCCGGGACAGCGAACACTGAAGCTTTCTTT. This gives the protein CASNSSGTANTEAFF.

The chain joins TRBV21-1 to TRBJ1-1; the listed D gene, TRBD1, was not tested against the DNA. TRBV21-1 is labeled a pseudogene. The CDR3 loop spans 16 amino acids. CDR3 bases: TGTGCCAGCAGCAAAGGCCCGGTGGGGCTCCGGTGGGCAGCTTTCTTT. It translates to CASSKGPVGLRWAAFF.

The chain combines TRBV11-2 with TRBJ1-2; D may be TRBD1 (5 bases). Per the germline V gene, CDR1 is SGHAT and CDR2 is FQNNGV. This CDR3 is 15 amino acids long. V was cut by 5 bases and J by 6 bases, with 19 bases left in between. The CDR3 protein is CASSRTGQGSDGYTF. The CDR3 DNA reads TGTGCCAGCAGCCGAACCGGGCAGGGATCGGATGGCTACACCTTC.

This clonotype was counted a few times. The rearrangement uses TRBV5-1 and TRBJ1-4; D is uncertain. This CDR3 has 15 amino acids. CDR1 and CDR2 from the germline V gene are SGHRS and YFSETQ. The V gene lost 4 bases and the J gene lost 0 bases, with 10 bases spanning the gap. The CDR3 sequence is CASSLLSATNEKLFF. The CDR3 DNA sequence: TGCGCCAGCAGCCTACTCAGCGCAACTAATGAAAAACTGTTTTTT.

The CDR3 loop reads CASTRGGNSGRGEQYF. In nucleotides, the CDR3 is TGTGCCAGCACCAGGGGCGGGAATAGCGGGAGAGGCGAGCAGTACTTC. V is TRBV28 and J is TRBJ2-7, with 9 positions matching TRBD2. Germline V gene sequence: CDR1 MDHEN, CDR2 SYDVKM. The CDR3 consists of 16 residues. The V segment lost 7 bases and the J segment 6 bases; nucleotides outside the gene matches: 16.

The rearrangement uses TRBV21-1 and TRBJ1-6; the table assigns TRBD1, which was not confirmed against the DNA. TRBV21-1 corresponds to a pseudogene. This CDR3 is 15 amino acids long. Here the CDR3 reads CASSRPDGDNSPLHF. The DNA of the CDR3 is TGTGCCAGCAGCAGACCGGACGGGGATAATTCACCCCTCCACTTT.

The genes are TRBV7-3 and TRBJ2-5, with 7 bases fitting TRBD2. There are 15 residues in the CDR3. Germline V gene sequence: CDR1 SGHTA, CDR2 FQGTGA. J was trimmed by 11 bases and V by 6 bases; bases with no gene match: 18. The CDR3 DNA reads TGTGCCAGCAGACAAGCGGGGCTAAACTCCAATGAGCAGTACTTC. Translating it yields CASRQAGLNSNEQYF.

This clonotype has only a few counts. The V call is TRBV20-1, the J call TRBJ2-6; TRBD1 is a possible D gene (6 bases). This CDR3 is built from 14 residues. Germline CDR1 reads DFQATT; CDR2 reads SNEGSKA (reference sequence). The V end lost 6 bases, the J end lost 1 base, and 10 bases lay between the germline ends. CDR3 amino acids: CSAPQGSGANVLTF. The CDR3 coding sequence is TGCAGTGCGCCACAGGGATCTGGGGCCAACGTCCTGACTTTC.

Comment on this clonotype: Germline and junction disagree at one end, which may indicate a read error. V usage is TRBV6-6 and J usage is TRBJ2-1, with D possibly TRBD1 on 6 matching bases. The length of the CDR3 is 15 residues. Germline values: CDR1 MNHNY, CDR2 SVGAGI (reference sequence). CDR3 DNA: TGTGCCAACAGTTCCGGGACAAGCTCCTACAACGAGCAGTTCTTC. Residues: CANSSGTSSYNEQFF.

In this sample, this clonotype turned up a few times. The chain links TRBV20-1 to TRBJ2-1; 8 bases fit TRBD1. Per the germline V gene, CDR1 is DFQATT and CDR2 is SNEGSKA (reference sequence). The CDR3 length is 16 residues. V shed 1 base and J 8 bases; nucleotides not matched to a gene: 13. CDR3 in DNA: TGCAGTGCTAGAGCCTCAGGACAGGGCGTTGGTGATGAGCAGTTCTTC. Translation gives CSARASGQGVGDEQFF.

V usage is TRBV12-3 or TRBV12-4 and J usage is TRBJ2-4; possible D gene TRBD1, 6 bases. V lost 2 bases and J 13 bases, leaving 24 bases between the germline ends. This CDR3 comprises 16 residues. The CDR3 nucleotides read TGTGCCAGCAGTTTAAGGCTACAGGGTATCGACAATGAGCAGTACTTC. Translated, it gives CASSLRLQGIDNEQYF.

J is TRBJ2-3 and V is TRBV6-1, with 7 bases aligning to TRBD1. The CDR3 extends over 17 amino acids. The germline CDR1 and CDR2 sequences are MNHNS and SASEGT. V dropped 2 bases and J dropped 1; count of bases not matched to a gene: 9. The CDR3 DNA sequence: TGTGCCAGCAGTGAATTTGCGACAGGGTCGGGCACAGATACGCAGTATTTT. Its protein product is CASSEFATGSGTDTQYF.

This clonotype was observed a handful of times. The chain has TRBV3-1 and TRBJ2-7; 8 bases match TRBD2. The V segment lost 5 bases and the J segment 0 bases; nucleotides outside the gene matches: 6. The V gene's germline CDR1 is LGHDT and CDR2 YNNKEL (reference sequence). This CDR3 has 15 residues. Here the CDR3 reads CASSDYSGDSYEQYF. In DNA form, the CDR3 reads TGTGCCAGCAGCGACTATAGCGGGGACTCCTACGAGCAGTACTTC.

This clonotype occurred once. The gene calls are TRBV10-3 and TRBJ2-7; either TRBD1 or TRBD2 may fit D (5 bases each). V dropped 5 bases and J dropped 2 bases, with 10 bases sitting between them. This CDR3 has 13 residues. From germline, CDR1 is ENHRY and CDR2 SYGVKD. The CDR3 loop reads CAISTGQPYEQYF. CDR3 nucleotide sequence: TGTGCCATCAGTACGGGGCAGCCCTACGAGCAGTACTTC.

The chain links TRBV4-1 to TRBJ1-1; 9 nucleotides agree with TRBD1. J gave up 5 bases and V 1 base, and 8 bases lay outside the gene matches. CDR3 size: 16 residues. Germline V gives CDR1 MGHRA, CDR2 YSYEKL. The chain's CDR3 is CASSQGTGDLGTEAFF. CDR3 sequence (DNA): TGCGCCAGCAGCCAAGGGACAGGGGATTTGGGAACTGAAGCTTTCTTT.

The V gene is TRBV9, the J gene TRBJ2-1, with D perhaps matching TRBD2 (6 bases). The CDR3 extends over 15 amino acids. CDR1 is SGDLS, CDR2 YYNGEE, per germline. Trimming shortened V by 0 bases and J by 6 bases, and 13 bases separated the two germline ends. CDR3 DNA: TGTGCCAGCAGCGTAGGTAGGGAGGAGTTCAATGAGCAGTTCTTC. Translation: CASSVGREEFNEQFF.

The chain joins TRBV6-2 or TRBV6-3 to TRBJ2-3; TRBD2 agrees at 10 bases. Germline V gene data show CDR1 as MNHEY and CDR2 as SVGEGT. CDR3 size: 16 residues. Trimming took 5 bases from V and 0 from J; bases not matched to a gene: 5. CDR3 DNA sequence: TGTGCCAGCAGTACGGGACTAGCGACTAGCACAGATACGCAGTATTTT. It yields the protein CASSTGLATSTDTQYF.

Notes on this clonotype: A much more abundant neighbour one base away suggests this may be a read error. This sequence joins TRBV20-1 and TRBJ2-1; D call uncertain. The CDR3 is 12 residues long. CDR1 and CDR2 from the germline V gene are DFQATT and SNEGSKA (reference sequence). In DNA form, the CDR3 reads TGCAGGGCTAGAGGCTCAGTCGATGAGCAGTTCTTC. Translating gives CRARGSVDEQFF.

The J gene is TRBJ2-3, the V gene TRBV5-1; D not resolved. Germline CDR1 reads SGHRS; CDR2 reads YFSETQ. Trimming pared 6 bases from V and 8 bases from J, leaving 16 bases between. This CDR3 region has 13 residues. The CDR3: CASTDRYVGTQYF. The CDR3 region has the DNA TGCGCCAGCACGGATAGATACGTAGGTACGCAGTATTTT.